This TCR beta chain was sequenced during a study of Ad26.COV2.S vaccination and SARS-CoV-2 variants. Study background: The authors gave Ad26.COV2.S intramuscularly, either once or twice 56 days apart. Broader study findings: Reportedly, spike-specific CD8+ and CD4+ T cell responses achieved substantial breadth once vaccination had taken place.

Produced via immunoSEQ multiplex PCR; TCRdb's table is partial and in-frame only. The sample carries 400,000 to 450,000 clones, approximately 90% recorded once. CDR1 is KGHSH and CDR2 is LQKENI in the germline V gene. CDR3 length: 15 amino acids. V was cut by 4 bases and J by 2 bases, with 12 bases left in between. Notes on this clone: Its target is not known.

Treatment denoted: some 20 received Ad26.COV2.S at low or high dose, single or two shots; about 5 received placebo; per-sample allocation not given. At day 63 after the first vaccine or placebo injection, samples were drawn. This sequence joins TRBV18 and TRBJ2-1, with D tentatively TRBD2 (6 bases). The sequence came from a person aged 18-65 years who received the Ad26.COV2.S COVID-19 vaccine or a placebo. Here the sequenced sample was peripheral blood, taken in a trial of Ad26.COV2.S vaccine versus placebo. CDR3 DNA sequence: TGTGCCAGCTCACGGTTGGAGGGAACCTACAATGAGCAGTTCTTC. This encodes CASSRLEGTYNEQFF.